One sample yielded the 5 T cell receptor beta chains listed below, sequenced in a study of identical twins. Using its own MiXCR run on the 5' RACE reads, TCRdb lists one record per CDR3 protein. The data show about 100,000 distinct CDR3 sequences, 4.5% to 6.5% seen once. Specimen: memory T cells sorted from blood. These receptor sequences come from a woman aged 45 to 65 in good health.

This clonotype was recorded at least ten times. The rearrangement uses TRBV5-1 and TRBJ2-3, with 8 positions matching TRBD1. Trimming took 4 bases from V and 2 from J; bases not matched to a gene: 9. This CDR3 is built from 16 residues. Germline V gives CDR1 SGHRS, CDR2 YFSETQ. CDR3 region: CASSATGDRNTDTQYF. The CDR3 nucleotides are TGCGCCAGCAGCGCAACAGGGGACAGGAACACAGATACGCAGTATTTT.

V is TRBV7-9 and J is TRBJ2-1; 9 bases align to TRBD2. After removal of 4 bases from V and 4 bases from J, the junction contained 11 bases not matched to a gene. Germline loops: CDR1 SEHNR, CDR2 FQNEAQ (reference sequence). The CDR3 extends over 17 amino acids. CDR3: CASSSSDLLAGYNEQFF. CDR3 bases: TGTGCCAGCAGCTCCTCTGATCTTCTAGCGGGGTACAATGAGCAGTTCTTC.

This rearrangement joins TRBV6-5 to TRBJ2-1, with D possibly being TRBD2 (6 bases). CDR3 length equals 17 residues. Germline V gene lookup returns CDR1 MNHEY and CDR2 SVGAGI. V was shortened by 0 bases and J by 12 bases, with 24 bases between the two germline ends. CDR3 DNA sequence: TGTGCCAGCAGTTACTCGAAGTTTCGACTAGGCCGTTCGGGGCAGTTCTTC. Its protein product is CASSYSKFRLGRSGQFF.

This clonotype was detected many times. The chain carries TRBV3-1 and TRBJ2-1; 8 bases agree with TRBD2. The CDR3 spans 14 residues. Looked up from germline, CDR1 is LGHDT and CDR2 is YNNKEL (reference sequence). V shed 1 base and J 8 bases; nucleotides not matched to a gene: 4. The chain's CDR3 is CASSQAGLGYEQFF. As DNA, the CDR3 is TGTGCCAGCAGCCAAGCGGGACTAGGGTATGAGCAGTTCTTC.

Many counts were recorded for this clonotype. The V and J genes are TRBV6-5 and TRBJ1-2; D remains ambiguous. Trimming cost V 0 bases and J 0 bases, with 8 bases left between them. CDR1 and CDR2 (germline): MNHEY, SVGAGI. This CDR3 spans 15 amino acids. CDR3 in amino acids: CASSYSPTSNYGYTF. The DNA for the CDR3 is TGTGCCAGCAGTTACTCCCCGACTTCTAACTATGGCTACACCTTC.